This TCR beta chain derives from a study of a mutant IDH1 vaccine in newly diagnosed glioma. Overall study context: Sex among treated patients split about 60% male, about 38% female; mean age was roughly 40 years. Points from the study as a whole: Vaccine-induced immune responses occurred in more than 80% of patients.

On this clone itself: No antigen is known for it.

Indicated time point: week 5, during vaccination. All doses held 300 ug of mutant IDH1 20-mer peptide, with topical imiquimod. Germline CDR1 and CDR2: SGHRS and YFSETQ. Trimming at V came to 1 base and at J to 4 bases, leaving 11 bases not matched to a gene. The CDR3 length is 16 residues. The protocol was immunoSEQ multiplex PCR, while the TCRdb copy is restricted to in-frame clones and leaves out a portion. The table records approximately 25,000 clones, 77% of them present only once. This chain links TRBV5-1 with TRBJ2-7, with TRBD1 matching 7 bases. This specimen was PBMCs, taken from a glioma patient whose treatment included an IDH1 peptide vaccine. This TCR derives from a man in his forties with glioma. In DNA form, the CDR3 reads TGCGCCAGCAGCTTGTCACTGGCAGGGGGTTATTACGAGCAGTACTTC. As protein: CASSLSLAGGYYEQYF.